This T cell receptor (beta chain) stems from a study of OX40 agonist ivuxolimab in advanced cancers. CDR1 is SGHDT, CDR2 YYEEEE, per germline. V dropped 5 bases and J dropped 11 bases, with 19 bases sitting between them. This CDR3 is 13 amino acids long. Produced via immunoSEQ multiplex PCR; TCRdb's table is partial and in-frame only. The sample records around 7,700 clones, roughly 85% being singletons. The TCR comes from an adult with an advanced solid tumor such as melanoma, head and neck, liver or kidney cancer. The starting material was CD4+ or CD8+ T cells sorted from blood, obtained in a trial of the OX40 agonist ivuxolimab. V and J are TRBV5-6 and TRBJ1-1; D is undetermined. Written as DNA, the CDR3 is TGTGCCAGCAGAACAAACCGGCCCTTCGTCGCTTTCTTT. Its protein product is CASRTNRPFVAFF.